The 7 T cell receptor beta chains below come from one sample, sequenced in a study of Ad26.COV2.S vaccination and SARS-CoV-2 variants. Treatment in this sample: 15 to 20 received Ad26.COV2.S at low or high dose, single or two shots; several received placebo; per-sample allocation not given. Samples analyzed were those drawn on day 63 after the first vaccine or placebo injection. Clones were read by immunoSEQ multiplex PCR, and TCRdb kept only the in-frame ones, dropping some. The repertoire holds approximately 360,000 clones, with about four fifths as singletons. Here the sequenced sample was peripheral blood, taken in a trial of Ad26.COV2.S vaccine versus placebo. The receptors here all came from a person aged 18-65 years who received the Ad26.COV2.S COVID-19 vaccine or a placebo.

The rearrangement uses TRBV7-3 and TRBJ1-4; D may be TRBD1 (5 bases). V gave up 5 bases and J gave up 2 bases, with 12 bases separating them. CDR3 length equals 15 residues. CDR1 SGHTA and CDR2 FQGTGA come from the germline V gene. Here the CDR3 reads CASSPTGGTNEKLFF. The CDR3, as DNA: TGTGCCAGCAGCCCTACGGGGGGGACTAATGAAAAACTGTTTTTT.

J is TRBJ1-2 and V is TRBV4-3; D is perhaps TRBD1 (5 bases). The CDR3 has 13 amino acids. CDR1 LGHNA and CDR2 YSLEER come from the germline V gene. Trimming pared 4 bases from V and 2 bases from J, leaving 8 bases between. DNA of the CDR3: TGCGCCAGCAGCCGGGAGGGGAACTATGGCTACACCTTC. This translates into CASSREGNYGYTF.

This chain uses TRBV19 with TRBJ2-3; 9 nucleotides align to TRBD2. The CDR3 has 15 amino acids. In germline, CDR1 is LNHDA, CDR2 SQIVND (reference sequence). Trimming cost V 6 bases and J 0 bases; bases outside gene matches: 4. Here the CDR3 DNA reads TGTGCCAGTAGACGGACTAGCGCCAGCACAGATACGCAGTATTTT. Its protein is CASRRTSASTDTQYF.

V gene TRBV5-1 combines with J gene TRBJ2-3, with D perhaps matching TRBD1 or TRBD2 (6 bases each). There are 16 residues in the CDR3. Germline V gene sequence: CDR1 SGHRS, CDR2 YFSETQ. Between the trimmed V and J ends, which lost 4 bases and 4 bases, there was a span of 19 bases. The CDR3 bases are TGCGCCAGCAGCCAAGGACAGCGGGTAGCCCCAGATACGCAGTATTTT. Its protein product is CASSQGQRVAPDTQYF.

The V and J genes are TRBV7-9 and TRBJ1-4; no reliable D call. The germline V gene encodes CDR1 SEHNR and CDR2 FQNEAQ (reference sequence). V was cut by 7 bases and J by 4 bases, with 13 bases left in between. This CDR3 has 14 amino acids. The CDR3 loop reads CASNIPAGNEKLFF. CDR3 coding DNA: TGTGCCAGCAATATACCAGCGGGTAATGAAAAACTGTTTTTT. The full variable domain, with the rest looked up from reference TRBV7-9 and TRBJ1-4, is DTGVSQNPRHKITKRGQNVTFRCDPISEHNRLYWYRQTLGQGPEFLTYFQNEAQLEKSRLLSDRFSAERPKGSFSTLEIQRTEQGDSAMYLCASNIPAGNEKLFFGSGTQLSVL.

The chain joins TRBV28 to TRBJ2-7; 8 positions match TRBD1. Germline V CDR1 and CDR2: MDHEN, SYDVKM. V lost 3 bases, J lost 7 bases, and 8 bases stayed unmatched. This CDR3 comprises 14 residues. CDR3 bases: TGTGCCAGCAGTTTCTCCCAGGGGGCGCGTGAGCAGTACTTC. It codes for CASSFSQGAREQYF.

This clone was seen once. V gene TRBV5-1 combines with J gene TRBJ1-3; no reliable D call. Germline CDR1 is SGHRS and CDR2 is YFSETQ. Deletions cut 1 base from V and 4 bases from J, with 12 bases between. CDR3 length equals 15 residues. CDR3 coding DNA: TGCGCCAGCAGCTTGTTCGCGGGAGGAGGAAACACCATATATTTT. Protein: CASSLFAGGGNTIYF.